A selection of T cell receptor beta chains follows, all from one sample in a study of cytomegalovirus exposure and HLA in healthy donors. Sequencing was performed with immunoSEQ multiplex PCR; in TCRdb, only in-frame clones are kept and a portion is missing. The sample lists 200,000 to 250,000 clones, approximately 90% occurring once. Sequencing input: PBMCs. Receptors were obtained from a woman aged 18-29 years in good health and CMV-seronegative. Both conserved end residues are part of each CDR3. The D gene is left open where the match is weak. Clone size, where shown, is once, few, many, or a class for clones that have expanded.

D	V	J	size	DNA	CDR3
NA	TRBV27	TRBJ2-7	NA	TGTGCCAGCAGTTGGAGGTTAGGGGGCGAGCAGTACTTC	CASSWRLGGEQYF
TRBD1	TRBV15	TRBJ1-3	NA	TGTGCCACCAGCAGAGATAAGGGGGCGGCGGGAAACACCATATATTTT	CATSRDKGAAGNTIYF
TRBD2	TRBV7-8	TRBJ2-3	few	TGTGCCAGCAGCTTAAGGACTAGCGGGTCCAAAGATACGCAGTATTTT	CASSLRTSGSKDTQYF
TRBD2	TRBV5-1	TRBJ2-1	NA	TGCGCCAGCAGCCGACCTAGCGGGATAACCTACAATGAGCAGTTCTTC	CASSRPSGITYNEQFF
TRBD1	TRBV6-6	TRBJ1-5	once	TGTGCCAGCAGCCCGGGACAGGTTAATCAGCCCCAGCATTTT	CASSPGQVNQPQHF
NA	TRBV5-6	TRBJ1-1	few	TGTGCCAGCAGCTTCGGAGACACTGAAGCTTTCTTT	CASSFGDTEAFF
NA	TRBV11-2	TRBJ1-1	NA	TGTGCCAGCAGCGTTAGCCCCGACCTTGGTGAAGCTTTCTTT	CASSVSPDLGEAFF
TRBD1	TRBV5-1	TRBJ1-4	NA	TGCGCCAGCAGCTTACTTCCGGGACAGGGGGCGCAAGGTGAAAAACTGTTTTTT	CASSLLPGQGAQGEKLFF
NA	TRBV5-1	TRBJ2-1	NA	TGCGCCAGCAGCCCGGGGGGCGCCGGGACCGGACCTCACAATGAGCAGTTCTTC	CASSPGGAGTGPHNEQFF
NA	TRBV7-9	TRBJ2-1	NA	TGTGCCAGCAGCGCCGGTGAGCAGTTCTTC	CASSAGEQFF
NA	TRBV2	TRBJ1-4	NA	TGTGCCAGCAGTTCCACTCAGGGTGTAGGTGAAAAACTGTTTTTT	CASSSTQGVGEKLFF
NA	TRBV9	TRBJ2-2	NA	TGTGCCAGCAGTTCGGGACACCTTTCGAACACCGGGGAGCTGTTTTTT	CASSSGHLSNTGELFF
NA	TRBV5-1	TRBJ1-1	NA	TGCGCCAGCAGCTTGGAACGGAGAATGAACACTGAAGCTTTCTTT	CASSLERRMNTEAFF
NA	TRBV4-3	TRBJ2-1	NA	TGCGCCAGCAGCCAAGACTACTACAATGAGCAGTTCTTC	CASSQDYYNEQFF
NA	TRBV6-5	TRBJ2-3	NA	TGTGCCAGCAGTTACCTTGGGGGCAATGCAGATACGCAGTATTTT	CASSYLGGNADTQYF
NA	TRBV9	TRBJ2-2	once	TGTGCCAGCAGCCCAGGTCGCAGGAACACCGGGGAGCTGTTTTTT	CASSPGRRNTGELFF
TRBD1	TRBV15	TRBJ1-5	NA	TGTGCCACCAGCAGAGGTACCGGGACAGGTTTAATTTTGTCCCAGCATTTT	CATSRGTGTGLILSQHF
TRBD2	TRBV7-2	TRBJ2-1	NA	TGTGCCAGCAGCTCCTTCACTAGCGGGGGGCTCTACAATGAGCAGTTCTTC	CASSSFTSGGLYNEQFF
NA	TRBV5-1	TRBJ2-7	NA	TGCGCCAGCAGCCCACCCAGGGCGGGGGAGCAGTACTTC	CASSPPRAGEQYF
TRBD1	TRBV7-9	TRBJ1-2	NA	TGTGCCAGCAGCTCGGGGGACAGGGACGGCTACACCTTC	CASSSGDRDGYTF
TRBD2	TRBV10-3	TRBJ2-7	NA	TGTGCCATCAGTCTAGCGGGGTACTACGAGCAGTACTTC	CAISLAGYYEQYF